The present TCR beta chain was sequenced within a study of shared clonotypes between healthy human individuals. Study-level background: The cohort had a couple of women and three men, ages 18 to 49. Study-level points and caveats: The sharing of 4% to 5.5% of naive CD4 clonotypes was seen across a handful of donors.

This clone was picked up a small number of times. Its antigen is not known. Different DNA sequences within this sample yield the same CDR3. The assay was run at deep level. Clones were read by immunoSEQ multiplex PCR, and TCRdb kept only the in-frame ones, dropping some. Of a few million clones listed, over 85% were seen once; the top ten hold about 0.13%. CDR3 size: 11 residues. Between the trimmed V and J ends, which lost 5 bases and 4 bases, there was a span of 3 bases. Per the germline V gene, CDR1 is SNHLY and CDR2 is FYNNEI. Naive CD45RA+ and memory CD45RA-negative subsets were split from CD4+ cells.

The chain uses TRBV2 and TRBJ2-1; no definite D call. This TCR came from a young man in good health. Sequencing input: naive CD4+ T cells sorted from blood. The sample's subset: CD45RA+ positively selected. The CDR3 nucleotides are TGTGCCAGCAGTCCTTACAATGAGCAGTTCTTC. This sequence encodes CASSPYNEQFF.